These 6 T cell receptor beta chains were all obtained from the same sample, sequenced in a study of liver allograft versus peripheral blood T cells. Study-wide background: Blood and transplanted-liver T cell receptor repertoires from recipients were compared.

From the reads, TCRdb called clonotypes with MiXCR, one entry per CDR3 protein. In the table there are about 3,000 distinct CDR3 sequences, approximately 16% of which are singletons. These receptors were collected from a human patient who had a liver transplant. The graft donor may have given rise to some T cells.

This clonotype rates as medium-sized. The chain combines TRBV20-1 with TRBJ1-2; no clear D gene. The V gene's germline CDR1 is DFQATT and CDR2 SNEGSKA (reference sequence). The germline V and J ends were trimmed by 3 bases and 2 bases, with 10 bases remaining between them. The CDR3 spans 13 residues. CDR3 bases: TGCAGTGCTAGTGTGGAGCTAAACTATGGCTACACCTTC. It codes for CSASVELNYGYTF.

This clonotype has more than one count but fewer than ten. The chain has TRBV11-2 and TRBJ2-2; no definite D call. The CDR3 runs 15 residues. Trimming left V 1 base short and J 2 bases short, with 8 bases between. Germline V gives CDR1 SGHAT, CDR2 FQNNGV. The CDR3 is CASSLVWSNTGELFF. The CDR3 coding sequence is TGTGCCAGCAGCTTAGTATGGAGTAACACCGGGGAGCTGTTTTTT.

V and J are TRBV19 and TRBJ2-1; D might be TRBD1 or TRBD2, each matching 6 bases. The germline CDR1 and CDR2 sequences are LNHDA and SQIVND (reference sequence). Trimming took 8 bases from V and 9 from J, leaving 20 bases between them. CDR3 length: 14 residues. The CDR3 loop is CASQARGALGEQFF. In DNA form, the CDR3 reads TGTGCCAGTCAGGCTAGGGGGGCGTTGGGTGAGCAGTTCTTC.

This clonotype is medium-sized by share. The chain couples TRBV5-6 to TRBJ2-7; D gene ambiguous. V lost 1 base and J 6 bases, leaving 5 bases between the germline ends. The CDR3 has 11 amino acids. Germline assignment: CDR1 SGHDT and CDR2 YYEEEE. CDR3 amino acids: CASSLNSEQYF. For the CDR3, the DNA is TGTGCCAGCAGCTTGAACAGCGAGCAGTACTTC.

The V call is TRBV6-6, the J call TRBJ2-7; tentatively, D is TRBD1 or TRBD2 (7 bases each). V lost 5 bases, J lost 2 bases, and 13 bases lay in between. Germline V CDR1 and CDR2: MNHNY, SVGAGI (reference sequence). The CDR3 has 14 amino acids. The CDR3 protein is CASSPQGGAYEQYF. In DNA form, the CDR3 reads TGTGCCAGCAGTCCCCAGGGGGGGGCCTACGAGCAGTACTTC.

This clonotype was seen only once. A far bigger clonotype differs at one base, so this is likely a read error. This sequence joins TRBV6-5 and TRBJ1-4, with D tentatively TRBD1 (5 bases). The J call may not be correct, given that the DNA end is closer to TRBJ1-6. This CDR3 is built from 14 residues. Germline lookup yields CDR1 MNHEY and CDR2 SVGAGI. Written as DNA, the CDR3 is TGTGCCAACAGTTTCGGGGGGTTGTATTCACCCCTCCACTTT. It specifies CANSFGGLYSPLHF.